These 15 T cell receptor beta chains came from one sample sequenced in a study of CD8 T cells in Susac syndrome. Random hexamers were used to reverse transcribe roughly 0.45 to 1 ug of RNA. TCRdb re-derived calls from the immunoSEQ multiplex PCR reads in MiXCR, one entry per CDR3 protein. Of around 200,000 distinct CDR3 sequences listed, nearly 97% are singletons. Sequenced material: CD4+ T cells from PBMCs. These receptors originate from a human donor with multiple sclerosis.

This clonotype showed up just once. This chain connects TRBV7-2 to TRBJ2-1; 10 nucleotides line up with TRBD2. CDR1 and CDR2 from the germline V gene are SGHTA and FQGNSA. J lost 2 bases, V lost 5 bases, and 6 bases had no gene match. CDR3 length equals 16 residues. In DNA, the CDR3 is TGTGCCAGCAGCCCCGGACTAGCGGCGACCTACAATGAGCAGTTCTTC. Protein product: CASSPGLAATYNEQFF.

A single count supports this clonotype. This chain uses TRBV18 with TRBJ1-3; TRBD1 is a possible D gene (6 bases). CDR3 length: 16 residues. Germline CDR1 reads KGHSH; CDR2 reads LQKENI. V dropped 2 bases and J dropped 2 bases, with 13 bases sitting between them. CDR3 region: CASSPTRGTPGNTIYF. The CDR3 nucleotides read TGTGCCAGCTCACCAACCAGGGGAACCCCTGGAAACACCATATATTTT.

The chain joins TRBV5-1 to TRBJ2-1; D unresolved. Germline CDR1 and CDR2: SGHRS and YFSETQ. V was shortened by 1 base and J by 8 bases, with 7 bases between the two germline ends. The CDR3 is 12 residues long. CDR3 residues: CASSLTLDEQFF. The CDR3 DNA follows: TGCGCCAGCAGCTTGACTCTCGATGAGCAGTTCTTC.

CDR3: CASSQDLQGNYGYTF. CDR3 bases: TGCGCCAGCAGCCAAGATCTACAGGGGAACTATGGCTACACCTTC. This sequence joins TRBV4-3 and TRBJ1-2, with 7 bases identical to TRBD1. Unmatched junction bases numbered 3, after V lost 0 bases and J lost 2 bases. The CDR3 length is 15 residues. Germline V gene sequence: CDR1 LGHNA, CDR2 YSLEER.

The chain carries TRBV29-1 and TRBJ2-1; TRBD2 matches 8 bases. With V trimmed by 7 bases and J by 0 bases, 8 bases remained unmatched. The CDR3 spans 15 residues. Looked up from germline, CDR1 is SQVTM and CDR2 is ANQGSEA. CDR3 sequence: CSAGAGGNSYNEQFF. Written as DNA, the CDR3 is TGCAGCGCTGGGGCGGGGGGCAACTCCTACAATGAGCAGTTCTTC.

The chain carries TRBV20-1 and TRBJ2-5; D is uncertain. V was pared by 6 bases and J by 5 bases, with 13 bases between. Germline CDR1 reads DFQATT; CDR2 reads SNEGSKA (reference sequence). The CDR3 length is 12 residues. CDR3: CSALLTFETQYF. The CDR3, as DNA: TGCAGTGCCCTCCTCACTTTTGAGACCCAGTACTTC.

The gene calls are TRBV5-1 and TRBJ2-5, with 12 positions matching TRBD1. The CDR3 is 15 amino acids. Germline CDR1 reads SGHRS; CDR2 reads YFSETQ. V dropped 4 bases and J dropped 5; count of bases not matched to a gene: 6. CDR3 bases: TGCGCCAGCAGCCCCGGGGACAGGGGGCAGGAGACCCAGTACTTC. It is translated as CASSPGDRGQETQYF.

The chain links TRBV7-2 to TRBJ1-6, with 10 bases fitting TRBD1. The ends lost 6 bases at V and 11 bases at J; junction bases unmatched: 7. The CDR3 spans 14 residues. CDR1 SGHTA and CDR2 FQGNSA come from the germline V gene. Here the CDR3 reads CASSQTGGYAPLHF. Here the CDR3 DNA reads TGTGCCAGCAGTCAGACAGGGGGCTATGCACCCCTCCACTTT.

The chain carries TRBV30 and TRBJ2-7; D gene unclear. CDR1 is GTSNPN, CDR2 SVGIG, per germline (reference sequence). This CDR3 has 12 residues. V dropped 2 bases and J dropped 0 bases, with 5 bases sitting between them. CDR3 coding DNA: TGTGCCTGGAGTCCCCACTCCTACGAGCAGTACTTC. This translates into CAWSPHSYEQYF.

V is TRBV29-1 and J is TRBJ1-1, with D uncertain. The length of the CDR3 is 12 residues. Trimming removed 7 bases from V and 2 bases from J, with 11 bases in between. CDR1 is SQVTM, CDR2 ANQGSEA, per germline. CDR3 residues: CSASTGNTEAFF. The CDR3 DNA reads as TGCAGCGCCTCGACGGGAAACACTGAAGCTTTCTTT.

The count of this clonotype is one. V is TRBV7-9 and J is TRBJ2-6; 9 bases line up with TRBD1. CDR1 and CDR2 from the germline V gene are SEHNR and FQNEAQ (reference sequence). V shed 5 bases, J shed 0 bases, and the junction held 11 bases outside the gene matches. The CDR3 is 19 residues long. The CDR3 sequence: CASSPTWTGDTSGANVLTF. CDR3 nucleotide sequence: TGTGCCAGCAGCCCAACATGGACAGGGGACACCTCTGGGGCCAACGTCCTGACTTTC. Full variable domain (rest looked up from reference TRBV7-9 and TRBJ2-6): DTGVSQNPRHKITKRGQNVTFRCDPISEHNRLYWYRQTLGQGPEFLTYFQNEAQLEKSRLLSDRFSAERPKGSFSTLEIQRTEQGDSAMYLCASSPTWTGDTSGANVLTFGAGSRLTVL.

The V gene is TRBV10-3, the J gene TRBJ2-5, with D tentatively TRBD1 or TRBD2 (5 bases each). The CDR3 is 15 residues long. Germline V lookup: CDR1 ENHRY, CDR2 SYGVKD. Trimming shortened V by 3 bases and J by 2 bases, and 13 bases separated the two germline ends. CDR3 DNA sequence: TGTGCCATCAGTGAACGGGACCTATTACAAGAGACCCAGTACTTC. Protein sequence: CAISERDLLQETQYF.

This clonotype has only one observation. The genes are TRBV15 and TRBJ2-2, with D perhaps matching TRBD2 (7 bases). The germline CDR1 and CDR2 sequences are LNHNV and YYDKDF (reference sequence). This CDR3 is 16 amino acids long. The ends were cut back, 4 bases at V and 6 bases at J, with 18 bases in the middle. The DNA for the CDR3 is TGTGCCACCAGCAAAGTCCCGGGGGGCACGGCCGGGGAGCTGTTTTTT. Translating gives CATSKVPGGTAGELFF.

The table lists this clonotype with a count of one. V and J are TRBV5-1 and TRBJ2-7; D is unresolved. V lost 0 bases and J lost 3, with 7 bases in between. There are 13 residues in the CDR3. Germline V CDR1 and CDR2: SGHRS, YFSETQ. The CDR3 DNA reads as TGCGCCAGCAGCTTGGACATATTCTACGAGCAGTACTTC. It is translated as CASSLDIFYEQYF.

The genes are TRBV11-2 and TRBJ2-1, with 7 positions matching TRBD1. The CDR3 spans 15 residues. The germline V gene encodes CDR1 SGHAT and CDR2 FQNNGV. The trim removed 1 base at V and 5 bases at J, leaving 5 bases unmatched. The DNA for the CDR3 is TGTGCCAGCAGCTTAGTAGACAGGGTAAACAATGAGCAGTTCTTC. Translating gives CASSLVDRVNNEQFF.